This T cell receptor beta chain was retrieved from a study of blood T cell repertoires in COVID-19. Across the study: The analysed material was cDNA or gDNA that came from T cells, B-cell-depleted T cells, or PBMCs.

The CDR3 loop spans 16 amino acids. Germline V lookup: CDR1 GTSNPN, CDR2 SVGIG (reference sequence). The V gene end was trimmed by 0 bases and the J gene end by 7 bases; junction bases not matched to a gene: 12. Clones were read by immunoSEQ multiplex PCR, and TCRdb kept only the in-frame ones, dropping some. Of under 250,000 clones listed, about 80% were seen once; the top ten hold approximately 4%. The chain recombines TRBV30 with TRBJ2-3; 8 bases align to TRBD2. Material: peripheral blood. The origin of this receptor is a man aged 45-60 years with active or convalescent COVID-19. CDR3 coding DNA: TGTGCCTGGAGTGTACTGGAACGGGGGGGCCGAAATACGCAGTATTTT. Protein product: CAWSVLERGGRNTQYF. Combining the CDR3 with reference TRBV30 and TRBJ2-3 gives the whole variable domain SQTIHQWPATLVQPVGSPLSLECTVEGTSNPNLYWYRQAAGRGLQLLFYSVGIGQISSEVPQNLSASRPQDRQFILSSKKLLLSDSGFYLCAWSVLERGGRNTQYFGPGTRLTVL.